One T cell receptor (beta chain) is described in this entry. The data are from a study of blood T cell repertoires in COVID-19. Study-wide background: Sources were T cells, B-cell-depleted T cells, or PBMCs; the material itself was cDNA or gDNA.

Per the study methods: Reference gene primers were amplified, and this amplification served to estimate nucleated cell counts. The assay was immunoSEQ multiplex PCR, and TCRdb's table has in-frame clones only and misses some. The V and J calls and clone size come from that table; D and trimming were worked out from the DNA. The sample holds more than 15,000 clones, roughly 91% seen once. V lost 3 bases, J lost 6 bases, and 11 bases stayed unmatched. The CDR3 length is 15 residues. Germline CDR1 and CDR2: SGHNT and YYREEE (reference sequence). Input material: peripheral blood. The chain has TRBV5-4 and TRBJ2-7; 8 nucleotides agree with TRBD1. This clonotype was obtained from a human donor in a cohort sampled during active COVID-19. CDR3 region: CASSWEGQGGGEQYF. The DNA for the CDR3 is TGTGCCAGCAGCTGGGAAGGACAGGGTGGCGGCGAGCAGTACTTC.